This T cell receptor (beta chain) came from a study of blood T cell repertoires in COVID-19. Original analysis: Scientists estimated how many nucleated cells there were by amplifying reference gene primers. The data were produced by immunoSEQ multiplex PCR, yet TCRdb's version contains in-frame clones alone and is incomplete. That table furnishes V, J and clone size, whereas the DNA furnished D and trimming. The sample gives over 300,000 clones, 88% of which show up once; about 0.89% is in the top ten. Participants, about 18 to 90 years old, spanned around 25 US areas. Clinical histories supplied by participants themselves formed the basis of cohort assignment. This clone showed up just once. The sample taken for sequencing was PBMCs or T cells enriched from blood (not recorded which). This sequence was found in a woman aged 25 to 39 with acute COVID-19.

CDR3 region: CASSRTGPYNEQFF. In nucleotides, the CDR3 is TGTGCCAGCAGCAGGACAGGTCCCTACAATGAGCAGTTCTTC. V gene TRBV6-5 combines with J gene TRBJ2-1, with 7 bases matching TRBD1. Losses at the gene ends were 6 bases for V and 2 bases for J; bases not matched to a gene: 4. This CDR3 has 14 residues. Looked up from germline, CDR1 is MNHEY and CDR2 is SVGAGI.